A selection of T cell receptor beta chains follows, all from one sample in a study of CD8 T cells in Susac syndrome. TCRdb called the immunoSEQ multiplex PCR reads again in MiXCR, with one record for every CDR3 protein. The repertoire holds approximately 170,000 distinct CDR3 sequences, with about 92% as singletons. Specimen: CD4+ T cells from PBMCs. The receptors derive from a human donor in good health. CDR3s include the opening cysteine and the closing phenylalanine or tryptophan. A row's size may be missing; if present it is once, few, many or a size class.

size	length	V	J	CDR3
once	16	TRBV5-1	TRBJ2-2	CASSLGTSGNAGELFF
-	14	TRBV7-2	TRBJ2-1	CASSLGGGIVGQFF
-	13	TRBV5-1	TRBJ2-2	CASSPDGTGELFF
once	15	TRBV7-9	TRBJ1-1	CASSSGQHSKTEAFF
-	13	TRBV20-1	TRBJ2-4	CSAFWALVNIQYF
-	16	TRBV5-1	TRBJ2-5	CASSLAALAGAETQYF
-	15	TRBV19	TRBJ2-1	CASSIIGTRNNEQFF
-	14	TRBV29-1	TRBJ1-1	CSVDSGWGDTEAFF
-	15	TRBV29-1	TRBJ2-7	CSVVTGSKSPYEQYF
-	14	TRBV7-2	TRBJ1-4	CASRGPATNEKLFF
-	15	TRBV7-6	TRBJ2-1	CASSLPLGAYNEQFF
-	13	TRBV18	TRBJ2-5	CASSSTGRETQYF
-	15	TRBV28	TRBJ2-3	CASSRLQKFTDTQYF
few	13	TRBV7-9	TRBJ2-5	CASSLPSQETQYF
-	15	TRBV5-1	TRBJ2-5	CASSLNTGGGETQYF
few	15	TRBV2	TRBJ2-3	CASSVKAGGTDTQYF
-	19	TRBV19	TRBJ2-1	CASSSPRGGLTSSYNEQFF